This T cell receptor beta chain is from a study of cytomegalovirus exposure and HLA in healthy donors. Study-wide results and limits: Confirmation in vitro established that three CMV-associated chains were specific for CMV antigens. Sequence variants that were highly shared formed a cluster that was likely a sequencing artifact. TRBV6-2, TRBV6-3 and some other V segments were unresolvable in 87-base-pair reads.

Concerning this clone: Its cognate antigen is unknown.

CDR1 MNHEY and CDR2 SMNVEV come from the germline V gene (reference sequence). Trimming pared 6 bases from V and 11 bases from J, leaving 19 bases between. This CDR3 is built from 14 residues. 13 Jbeta primers and 60 Vbeta primers were used for the PCR. The method was immunoSEQ multiplex PCR; TCRdb's version includes in-frame clones alone and lacks a portion of them. The sample has roughly 150,000 clones; approximately 81% are singletons. Donors counted as nominally healthy when sampled, yet unrecorded immune exposures were likely. The sequence was collected from a man aged 50 to 60 in good health and CMV-seropositive. The rearrangement joins TRBV27 to TRBJ1-4, with no clear D. Material for sequencing was PBMCs. The CDR3 sequence: CASSPSGFSGKLFF. In DNA, the CDR3 is TGTGCCAGCAGCCCAAGTGGATTTTCGGGTAAACTGTTTTTT.